The 21 T cell receptor beta chains given below trace back to one sample, sequenced in a study of cytotoxic CD8 clonotypes in ibrutinib-treated CLL. Produced via immunoSEQ multiplex PCR; TCRdb's table is partial and in-frame only. Of tens of thousands of clones in the sample, about 72% are singletons; the top ten hold roughly 45%. The sample here was PBMCs, taken after 12 months of ibrutinib treatment. These receptors all come from a human donor with chronic lymphocytic leukemia.

The chain has TRBV18 and TRBJ1-4; unclear D gene. V gave up 5 bases and J gave up 8 bases, with 12 bases separating them. Germline assignment: CDR1 KGHSH and CDR2 LQKENI. The CDR3 is made up of 13 amino acids. The CDR3 region has the DNA TGTGCCAGCTCAGAGGTCATCCGGGAAAAACTGTTTTTT. Amino acids: CASSEVIREKLFF.

As regards this clone: One end of the junction fails to match germline, which may point to a read error. The V gene is TRBV7-7, the J gene TRBJ2-3, with a possible D match to TRBD2 (5 bases). Germline-derived CDR1 and CDR2 are SSHAT and FNYEAQ (reference sequence). The CDR3 sequence is 15 residues long. This CDR3 is CASSLGPGGTDTQYF. The CDR3 nucleotides read TGTGCTAGCAGCTTAGGCCCCGGGGGCACAGATACGCAGTATTTT.

The chain joins TRBV5-4 to TRBJ2-7; perhaps TRBD1 as D (5 bases). With 4 bases removed from V and 2 bases from J, the gap between germline ends came to 16 bases. Germline loops: CDR1 SGHNT, CDR2 YYREEE (reference sequence). This CDR3 has 15 amino acids. CDR3 nucleotides: TGTGCCAGCAGCCCAGGTCAGGGAAATACCTACGAGCAGTACTTC. As protein: CASSPGQGNTYEQYF.

The chain carries TRBV20-1 and TRBJ2-7; D is unclear. V was clipped by 4 bases and J by 6 bases, with 7 bases between them. This CDR3 spans 10 amino acids. Germline V gene data show CDR1 as DFQATT and CDR2 as SNEGSKA (reference sequence). The CDR3: CSATSAEQYF. CDR3 DNA sequence: TGCAGTGCTACGTCGGCCGAGCAGTACTTC.

The V call is TRBV28, the J call TRBJ1-1, with D perhaps TRBD1 (5 bases). This CDR3 has 16 amino acids. The V gene lost 3 bases and the J gene lost 2 bases, with 16 bases spanning the gap. The germline CDR1 and CDR2 sequences are MDHEN and SYDVKM. The CDR3 loop is CASSFNWGGRNTEAFF. The CDR3 bases are TGTGCCAGCAGTTTTAACTGGGGCGGCCGTAACACTGAAGCTTTCTTT.

The chain joins TRBV6-6 to TRBJ1-1, with 11 bases aligning to TRBD1. Germline V CDR1 and CDR2: MNHNY, SVGAGI (reference sequence). The trim removed 5 bases at V and 5 bases at J, leaving 7 bases unmatched. CDR3 length: 15 residues. This CDR3 reads CASSNPGTGGTEAFF. CDR3 nucleotides: TGTGCCAGCAGTAATCCCGGGACAGGGGGAACTGAAGCTTTCTTT.

A few counts support this clone. This chain links TRBV4-2 with TRBJ1-1; 10 nucleotides agree with TRBD1. The junction had 12 bases not matched to a gene; V was cut back by 3 bases and J by 5 bases. CDR3 size: 17 residues. From germline, CDR1 is LGHNA and CDR2 YNFKEQ. DNA for the CDR3: TGTGCCAGCAGCCACGGAACGACAGGGGGCGGTGGGACTGAAGCTTTCTTT. This translates into CASSHGTTGGGGTEAFF.

The J gene is TRBJ2-2, the V gene TRBV29-1; perhaps D is TRBD1 or TRBD2 (6 bases each). The V gene lost 1 base and the J gene lost 1 base, with 19 bases spanning the gap. Germline CDR1 reads SQVTM; CDR2 reads ANQGSEA. The CDR3 is 18 amino acids. CDR3 region: CSVEAGASPGGNTGELFF. CDR3 DNA: TGCAGCGTTGAAGCAGGGGCCTCTCCCGGGGGGAACACCGGGGAGCTGTTTTTT.

This clone was picked up a small number of times. The V call is TRBV4-3, the J call TRBJ2-1; D is uncertain. Per germline, CDR1 LGHNA and CDR2 YSLEER. The CDR3 consists of 13 residues. Between the trimmed V and J ends, which lost 1 base and 8 bases, there was a span of 9 bases. The CDR3 here is CASSQGNRDEQFF. DNA for the CDR3: TGCGCCAGCAGCCAAGGTAATCGGGATGAGCAGTTCTTC.

The CDR3 nucleotides are TGTGCCAGCAGGGAAGGAGCGGGGTACACAGATACGCAGTATTTT. It codes for CASREGAGYTDTQYF. This chain uses TRBV14 with TRBJ2-3; TRBD2 matches at 7 bases. CDR1 and CDR2 (germline): SGHDN, FVKESK. Unmatched junction bases numbered 8, after V lost 6 bases and J lost 2 bases. CDR3 length equals 15 residues.

The chain couples TRBV6-5 to TRBJ2-3; D ambiguous. Looked up from germline, CDR1 is MNHEY and CDR2 is SVGAGI. Trimming shortened V by 8 bases and J by 0 bases, and 12 bases separated the two germline ends. CDR3 size: 14 residues. The CDR3 sequence is CASSKRSSTDTQYF. The CDR3 DNA sequence: TGTGCCAGCTCCAAGCGCTCTAGCACAGATACGCAGTATTTT.

V gene TRBV2 combines with J gene TRBJ2-1; D gene ambiguous. The germline CDR1 and CDR2 sequences are SNHLY and FYNNEI. The CDR3 sequence is 14 residues long. Trimming removed 3 bases from V and 6 bases from J, with 12 bases in between. The DNA for the CDR3 is TGTGCCAGCAGTGAGGGTACTTTTAGCAATGAGCAGTTCTTC. Its translation: CASSEGTFSNEQFF.

This rearrangement joins TRBV2 to TRBJ2-7, with D maybe TRBD2 (6 bases). The CDR3 totals 16 residues. Trimming pared 3 bases from V and 2 bases from J, leaving 17 bases between. CDR1 SNHLY and CDR2 FYNNEI come from the germline V gene. This CDR3 is CASSEHEGGGTYEQYF. Here the CDR3 DNA reads TGTGCCAGCAGTGAGCACGAGGGTGGGGGGACCTACGAGCAGTACTTC.

The chain links TRBV7-6 to TRBJ2-1; 12 bases fit TRBD2. The CDR3 runs to 15 residues. The germline gives CDR1 SGHVS, CDR2 FNYEAQ. V shed 4 bases, J shed 9 bases, and the junction held 7 bases outside the gene matches. The CDR3 loop is CASSSLAGGPSEQFF. Written as DNA, the CDR3 is TGTGCCAGCAGCTCTCTAGCGGGAGGGCCGTCTGAGCAGTTCTTC.

The CDR3 DNA sequence: TGTGCCAGCAGTACCGGGACAGGGCCAACCTCGCAGTATTTT. Translation: CASSTGTGPTSQYF. The chain recombines TRBV7-3 with TRBJ2-3, with 9 bases identical to TRBD1. After removal of 6 bases from V and 10 bases from J, the junction contained 11 bases not matched to a gene. The CDR3 runs to 14 residues. CDR1 and CDR2 (germline): SGHTA, FQGTGA.

This clone was seen a handful of times. The rearrangement uses TRBV29-1 and TRBJ2-5; D might be TRBD1 or TRBD2, each matching 5 bases. Germline CDR1 SQVTM, CDR2 ANQGSEA. With 6 bases removed from V and 0 bases from J, the gap between germline ends came to 8 bases. CDR3 length equals 12 residues. The CDR3 protein is CSVGRNQETQYF. The DNA for the CDR3 is TGCAGCGTGGGACGGAACCAAGAGACCCAGTACTTC.

The chain has TRBV27 and TRBJ2-1; 11 bases agree with TRBD2. The CDR3 has 16 amino acids. V lost 5 bases to trimming and J lost 3 bases; unmatched junction nucleotides: 6. Germline-derived CDR1 and CDR2 are MNHEY and SMNVEV (reference sequence). CDR3 DNA: TGTGCCAGCAGTACCGCCGGGACTAGCGGCTACAATGAGCAGTTCTTC. Encoded protein: CASSTAGTSGYNEQFF.

The J gene is TRBJ2-1, the V gene TRBV18; 7 bases align to TRBD1. The germline CDR1 and CDR2 sequences are KGHSH and LQKENI. CDR3 length: 14 residues. The junction had 6 bases not matched to a gene; V was cut back by 5 bases and J by 5 bases. The CDR3 coding sequence is TGTGCCAGCTCAGGAGACAGGGCCAACAATGAGCAGTTCTTC. Residues: CASSGDRANNEQFF.

This rearrangement joins TRBV19 to TRBJ2-7; tentatively, D is TRBD1 or TRBD2 (5 bases each). The V and J ends lost 6 bases and 3 bases respectively, with 15 bases between them. Germline CDR1 and CDR2: LNHDA and SQIVND (reference sequence). There are 14 residues in the CDR3. The chain's CDR3 is CASSIGGPNYEQYF. The DNA for the CDR3 is TGTGCCAGTAGCATTGGGGGTCCCAACTACGAGCAGTACTTC. The whole variable domain, filled in from reference TRBV19 and TRBJ2-7, reads DGGITQSPKYLFRKEGQNVTLSCEQNLNHDAMYWYRQDPGQGLRLIYYSQIVNDFQKGDIAEGYSVSREKKESFPLTVTSAQKNPTAFYLCASSIGGPNYEQYFGPGTRLTVT.

This clone was detected only a few times. The chain has TRBV11-2 and TRBJ2-2, with 8 bases that match TRBD2. CDR1 is SGHAT and CDR2 is FQNNGV in the germline V gene. The CDR3 runs to 15 residues. V shed 3 bases and J 3 bases; nucleotides not matched to a gene: 3. This CDR3 reads CASSFGTSDTGELFF. The CDR3 DNA is TGTGCCAGCAGCTTCGGGACTAGTGACACCGGGGAGCTGTTTTTT.

This sequence joins TRBV11-3 and TRBJ2-1; a possible D gene is TRBD2 (6 bases). Per germline, CDR1 SGHNT and CDR2 YENEEA. Trimming removed 2 bases from V and 8 bases from J, with 13 bases in between. CDR3 length: 14 amino acids. CDR3 nucleotides: TGTGCCAGCAGCTTAAGGGACTCGGAGGATGAGCAGTTCTTC. This sequence encodes CASSLRDSEDEQFF.